One and the same sample provided the 19 T cell receptor beta chains below, sequenced in a study of beta chain features in type 1 diabetes. The entirety of the isolated RNA underwent reverse transcription, so expressed TCRB transcripts were sequenced. Data came from immunoSEQ multiplex PCR; TCRdb stores just in-frame clones and leaves some out. The repertoire includes over 100,000 clones, almost 40% of them detected once, and approximately 0.065% sits in the top ten. Sequencing was carried out using stem cell memory CD4+ T cells from blood. The origin of the receptors is a woman under 30 in good health.

The chain uses TRBV5-1 and TRBJ2-1; 8 nucleotides line up with TRBD2. Germline CDR1 reads SGHRS; CDR2 reads YFSETQ. The CDR3 is 16 amino acids. Trimming at V came to 7 bases and at J to 4 bases, leaving 13 bases not matched to a gene. The CDR3 nucleotides read TGCGCCAGCCTCCCTGGGTTCACTAGCGGTTACAATGAGCAGTTCTTC. This translates into CASLPGFTSGYNEQFF. The whole variable domain, remainder taken from reference TRBV5-1 and TRBJ2-1, is KAGVTQTPRYLIKTRGQQVTLSCSPISGHRSVSWYQQTPGQGLQFLFEYFSETQRNKGNFPGRFSGRQFSNSRSEMNVSTLELGDSALYLCASLPGFTSGYNEQFFGPGTRLTVL.

This clone has only a few counts. CDR3 region: CASSREGIRDYGYTF. The CDR3 DNA follows: TGCGCCAGCAGCCGGGAGGGTATTAGGGACTATGGCTACACCTTC. V and J are TRBV5-1 and TRBJ1-2; D gene unclear. Deletions cut 4 bases from V and 3 bases from J, with 16 bases between. The CDR3 is made up of 15 amino acids. CDR1 and CDR2 from the germline V gene are SGHRS and YFSETQ. Full variable domain (remainder filled in from reference TRBV5-1 and TRBJ1-2): KAGVTQTPRYLIKTRGQQVTLSCSPISGHRSVSWYQQTPGQGLQFLFEYFSETQRNKGNFPGRFSGRQFSNSRSEMNVSTLELGDSALYLCASSREGIRDYGYTFGSGTRLTVV.

The chain combines TRBV11-2 with TRBJ2-1; 10 bases match TRBD2. V dropped 1 base and J dropped 7; count of bases not matched to a gene: 7. Germline-derived CDR1 and CDR2 are SGHAT and FQNNGV. The CDR3 spans 16 residues. CDR3 in DNA: TGTGCCAGCAGCTTAGCCGCCAGCGGGAGGGGAAATGAGCAGTTCTTC. It translates to CASSLAASGRGNEQFF.

This clone was observed a few times. The chain combines TRBV10-3 with TRBJ2-7; TRBD1 agrees at 7 bases. The CDR3 has 13 residues. V lost 6 bases and J lost 2; bases outside the gene matches: 4. CDR1 and CDR2 from the germline V gene are ENHRY and SYGVKD. CDR3 in DNA: TGTGCCATCAGGCCACAGGGGACCTACGAGCAGTACTTC. Translation: CAIRPQGTYEQYF.

This clone appeared a few times. The CDR3 here is CASRPVASGIYEQYF. CDR3 DNA: TGTGCCAGCAGGCCCGTTGCTAGCGGGATCTACGAGCAGTACTTC. The V call is TRBV28, the J call TRBJ2-7; 9 nucleotides align to TRBD2. Germline trimming cut 6 bases from V and 3 bases from J; bases unmatched to any gene: 9. This CDR3 has 15 amino acids. The germline gives CDR1 MDHEN, CDR2 SYDVKM.

The chain carries TRBV28 and TRBJ2-5; D perhaps matches TRBD2 (5 bases). V dropped 2 bases and J dropped 5 bases, with 12 bases sitting between them. This CDR3 contains 14 residues. The V gene's germline CDR1 is MDHEN and CDR2 SYDVKM. The CDR3 sequence: CASSLVRAQETQYF. Written as DNA, the CDR3 is TGTGCCAGCAGTTTAGTGCGGGCGCAGGAGACCCAGTACTTC.

This clone was counted a few times. The chain has TRBV29-1 and TRBJ2-7, with 9 bases that match TRBD1. The germline V gene has CDR1 SQVTM and CDR2 ANQGSEA. The CDR3 length is 14 residues. After removal of 5 bases from V and 3 bases from J, the junction contained 8 bases not matched to a gene. CDR3 coding DNA: TGCAGCGTTCAGACAGGGGGGAGCTTCTACGAGCAGTACTTC. Its protein is CSVQTGGSFYEQYF.

The CDR3 spells CASSRGPGYTF. CDR3 DNA sequence: TGTGCCAGCAGCAGGGGTCCTGGCTACACCTTC. V and J are TRBV6-6 and TRBJ1-2; D may be TRBD1 (6 bases). CDR3 length: 11 residues. CDR1 and CDR2 from the germline V gene are MNHNY and SVGAGI (reference sequence). V was trimmed by 6 bases and J by 7 bases, leaving 9 bases between them.

In this sample, this clone turned up a few times. The chain carries TRBV4-2 and TRBJ2-1, with TRBD2 identical over 8 bases. The J segment lost 11 bases and the V segment lost 0 bases, leaving 18 bases of the junction unmatched. The CDR3 extends over 18 amino acids. Germline loops: CDR1 LGHNA, CDR2 YNFKEQ. CDR3: CASSQEAVLAGLVSQQFF. The CDR3 bases are TGTGCCAGCAGCCAAGAAGCCGTTTTAGCGGGACTAGTATCACAGCAGTTCTTC.

This clone was picked up a small number of times. This chain connects TRBV7-9 to TRBJ2-5; 9 bases map to TRBD2. Germline trimming cut 5 bases from V and 4 bases from J; bases unmatched to any gene: 8. The CDR3 spans 15 residues. Germline CDR1 and CDR2: SEHNR and FQNEAQ (reference sequence). The CDR3 reads CASSTRSGRRETQYF. CDR3 sequence (DNA): TGTGCCAGCAGCACCCGTAGCGGGAGAAGAGAGACCCAGTACTTC.

The chain has TRBV6-5 and TRBJ2-3; 7 positions agree with TRBD1. V lost 5 bases and J lost 8; bases outside the gene matches: 10. Germline loops: CDR1 MNHEY, CDR2 SVGAGI. The CDR3 has 14 residues. CDR3 bases: TGTGCCAGCAGTCGCGAACTAGGGGGCGGTACGCAGTATTTT. Protein sequence: CASSRELGGGTQYF.

This clone was seen more than once but under ten times. This rearrangement joins TRBV18 to TRBJ1-2, with unresolved D. This CDR3 region has 17 residues. V shed 4 bases and J shed 0 bases, with 18 bases lying between them. Germline-derived CDR1 and CDR2 are KGHSH and LQKENI. The CDR3 sequence is CASSQNRPTQANYGYTF. DNA for the CDR3: TGTGCCAGCTCACAAAACAGACCGACCCAAGCTAACTATGGCTACACCTTC.

The chain has TRBV5-1 and TRBJ2-7; 7 bases match TRBD1. Per the germline V gene, CDR1 is SGHRS and CDR2 is YFSETQ. The J segment lost 3 bases and the V segment lost 0 bases, leaving 6 bases of the junction unmatched. The CDR3 consists of 15 residues. CDR3 sequence (DNA): TGCGCCAGCAGCTTGGCGGGACAGAGGTACTACGAGCAGTACTTC. Residues: CASSLAGQRYYEQYF.

This clone was counted only a few times. This chain uses TRBV7-8 with TRBJ1-2, with D maybe TRBD1 (5 bases). This CDR3 is 13 amino acids long. Germline CDR1 is SGHVS and CDR2 is FQNEAQ. V dropped 3 bases and J dropped 4 bases, with 9 bases sitting between them. CDR3: CASSFGGGYGYTF. CDR3 DNA sequence: TGTGCCAGCAGCTTTGGGGGAGGCTATGGCTACACCTTC.

This chain links TRBV28 with TRBJ1-1; a possible D gene is TRBD1 (5 bases). The CDR3 has 11 residues. Germline V gene data show CDR1 as MDHEN and CDR2 as SYDVKM. V was trimmed by 4 bases and J by 9 bases, leaving 9 bases between them. CDR3 bases: TGTGCCAGCAGTTCAACAGGAAAAGCTTTCTTT. This encodes CASSSTGKAFF.

V usage is TRBV9 and J usage is TRBJ2-3, with TRBD1 identical over 7 bases. Per germline, CDR1 SGDLS and CDR2 YYNGEE. The CDR3 has 13 amino acids. V shed 7 bases, J shed 4 bases, and the junction held 6 bases outside the gene matches. CDR3 in DNA: TGTGCCAGCTCCGACAGGGACGCAGATACGCAGTATTTT. It specifies CASSDRDADTQYF. Combining the CDR3 with reference TRBV9 and TRBJ2-3 gives the whole variable domain DSGVTQTPKHLITATGQRVTLRCSPRSGDLSVYWYQQSLDQGLQFLIQYYNGEERAKGNILERFSAQQFPDLHSELNLSSLELGDSALYFCASSDRDADTQYFGPGTRLTVL.

This clone was observed at least ten times. CDR3 DNA sequence: TGTGCCAGCAGCGCCCCTCCCGGGACTAGCGTTAGCACAGATACGCAGTATTTT. Protein product: CASSAPPGTSVSTDTQYF. V and J are TRBV7-2 and TRBJ2-3, with 10 bases matching TRBD2. CDR3 length: 18 amino acids. The V and J ends lost 5 bases and 0 bases, in that order; junction bases with no gene match: 11. Per germline, CDR1 SGHTA and CDR2 FQGNSA.

J is TRBJ2-7 and V is TRBV5-1; tentatively, D is TRBD2 (6 bases). V was shortened by 0 bases and J by 3 bases, with 13 bases between the two germline ends. The CDR3 has 15 residues. Germline V gene data show CDR1 as SGHRS and CDR2 as YFSETQ. In nucleotides, the CDR3 is TGCGCCAGCAGCTTGGTCGGGACTTATGACTACGAGCAGTACTTC. It translates to CASSLVGTYDYEQYF.

The chain's CDR3 is CASRFGGGSTDTQYF. The DNA for the CDR3 is TGTGCCAGCCGTTTTGGGGGCGGGAGCACAGATACGCAGTATTTT. The J gene is TRBJ2-3, the V gene TRBV5-4, with D possibly matching TRBD1 (6 bases). Between the trimmed V and J ends, which lost 7 bases and 0 bases, there was a span of 15 bases. Per the germline V gene, CDR1 is SGHNT and CDR2 is YYREEE (reference sequence). The length of the CDR3 is 15 residues.